The rows below give T cell receptor beta chains drawn from one sample of a study of T cell repertoires in cytomegalovirus infection. MiXCR was run by TCRdb on the reads, yielding one entry per CDR3 protein. This sample has fewer than 950,000 distinct CDR3 sequences; approximately 29% occur once, and the top ten carry roughly 12%. The antigens of these receptors remain unknown. Sequenced here: cultured CD8+ T cells from PBMCs, sampled from culture after CMV antigen stimulation. Receptors originate from a human donor in good health (CMV status not recorded). Some clones in this sample may be carry-over from other donors' samples. The CDR3 runs from the conserved cysteine through the conserved F or W. D genes are given only for firm matches. Rows give clone size only sometimes, using once, few, many, or a class for an expanded clone.

size: few
length: 15
V: TRBV6-1
D: NA
J: TRBJ2-7
CDR3: CASSDRGLSSYEQYF
DNA: TGTGCCAGCAGTGATCGGGGACTTAGCTCCTACGAGCAGTACTTC

size: NA
length: 15
V: TRBV27
D: TRBD2
J: TRBJ2-1
CDR3: CASSLIGGGANEQFF
DNA: TGTGCCAGCAGTTTAATCGGCGGGGGGGCCAATGAGCAGTTCTTC

size: many
length: 15
V: TRBV7-8
D: NA
J: TRBJ2-3
CDR3: CASSSTGVLADTQYF
DNA: TGTGCCAGCAGCTCTACAGGTGTATTGGCAGATACGCAGTATTTT

size: NA
length: 13
V: TRBV29-1
D: NA
J: TRBJ1-4
CDR3: CSVTDWSIEKLFF
DNA: TGCAGCGTCACCGACTGGTCCATTGAAAAACTGTTTTTT

size: NA
length: 15
V: TRBV20-1
D: NA
J: TRBJ2-3
CDR3: CSARGWGFGADTQYF
DNA: TGCAGTGCTAGAGGATGGGGTTTTGGCGCAGATACGCAGTATTTT

size: NA
length: 16
V: TRBV7-6
D: TRBD1
J: TRBJ2-3
CDR3: CVSSLGQGGSTDTQYF
DNA: TGTGTCAGCAGCTTAGGACAGGGCGGCAGCACAGATACGCAGTATTTT

size: few
length: 14
V: TRBV9
D: NA
J: TRBJ1-1
CDR3: CASSVNSMNTEAFF
DNA: TGTGCCAGCAGCGTAAACAGTATGAACACTGAAGCTTTCTTT

size: many
length: 10
V: TRBV7-2
D: NA
J: TRBJ2-3
CDR3: CASYDGTQYF
DNA: TGTGCCAGCTACGACGGTACGCAGTATTTT

size: many
length: 14
V: TRBV12-3/TRBV12-4
D: TRBD1
J: TRBJ1-1
CDR3: CASSWTGVNTEAFF
DNA: TGTGCCAGCAGTTGGACAGGGGTGAACACTGAAGCTTTCTTT

size: many
length: 13
V: TRBV5-6
D: NA
J: TRBJ2-7
CDR3: CASSLKGLYEQYF
DNA: TGTGCCAGCAGCTTGAAGGGACTGTACGAGCAGTACTTC

size: many
length: 14
V: TRBV7-9
D: NA
J: TRBJ2-7
CDR3: CASSSWRDQNEQYF
DNA: TGTGCCAGCAGCTCCTGGCGGGACCAAAACGAGCAGTACTTC

size: few
length: 17
V: TRBV20-1
D: NA
J: TRBJ1-1
CDR3: CSAPPSEGPYMNTEAFF
DNA: TGCAGTGCTCCCCCCTCGGAGGGTCCCTATATGAACACTGAAGCTTTCTTT

size: many
length: 14
V: TRBV7-2
D: NA
J: TRBJ1-2
CDR3: CASSTQAEVGGYTF
DNA: TGTGCCAGCAGCACCCAGGCCGAGGTGGGGGGCTACACCTTC

size: many
length: 14
V: TRBV7-8
D: NA
J: TRBJ1-6
CDR3: CASSSTAGSVALHF
DNA: TGTGCCAGCAGCTCCACCGCGGGGAGCGTGGCCCTCCACTTT

size: NA
length: 16
V: TRBV27
D: NA
J: TRBJ1-1
CDR3: CASSFLRQREGTEAFF
DNA: TGTGCCAGCAGTTTCCTTCGACAGCGGGAGGGCACTGAAGCTTTCTTT

size: NA
length: 13
V: TRBV4-1
D: NA
J: TRBJ2-3
CDR3: CASSHPSGDTQYF
DNA: TGCGCCAGCAGCCACCCCTCGGGGGATACGCAGTATTTT

size: many
length: 16
V: TRBV12-3/TRBV12-4
D: NA
J: TRBJ1-2
CDR3: CASSSPSGLGDYGYTF
DNA: TGTGCCAGCAGTTCCCCTTCGGGACTCGGGGACTATGGCTACACCTTC

size: few
length: 15
V: TRBV6-5
D: NA
J: TRBJ1-4
CDR3: CASSYSSGLGEKLFF
DNA: TGTGCCAGCAGTTACTCATCGGGGCTGGGTGAAAAACTGTTTTTT

size: NA
length: 16
V: TRBV5-5
D: TRBD2
J: TRBJ2-3
CDR3: CASSLVAGDHTDTQYF
DNA: TGTGCCAGCAGCTTGGTGGCGGGGGACCACACAGATACGCAGTATTTT

size: many
length: 12
V: TRBV7-8
D: NA
J: TRBJ2-3
CDR3: CASSQLTDTQYF
DNA: TGTGCCAGCAGTCAGCTCACAGATACGCAGTATTTT

size: NA
length: 14
V: TRBV19
D: NA
J: TRBJ1-1
CDR3: CASSIMGPRKEAFF
DNA: TGTGCCAGTAGTATAATGGGGCCAAGAAAAGAAGCTTTCTTT

size: NA
length: 13
V: TRBV5-4
D: NA
J: TRBJ2-1
CDR3: CASSLSSKNEQFF
DNA: TGTGCCAGCAGCTTGAGCAGCAAAAATGAGCAGTTCTTC

size: NA
length: 15
V: TRBV7-6
D: TRBD1
J: TRBJ1-6
CDR3: CASSLRDREGSPLHF
DNA: TGTGCCAGCAGCTTGCGGGACAGGGAAGGTTCACCCCTCCACTTT

size: many
length: 15
V: TRBV7-8
D: TRBD1
J: TRBJ2-7
CDR3: CASSLRRDRAYEQYF
DNA: TGTGCCAGCAGCTTACGTCGGGACAGGGCCTACGAGCAGTACTTC

size: NA
length: 16
V: TRBV4-1
D: TRBD2
J: TRBJ2-3
CDR3: CASSHESGGSTDTQYF
DNA: TGCGCCAGCAGCCATGAAAGCGGGGGAAGCACAGATACGCAGTATTTT

size: many
length: 14
V: TRBV12-3/TRBV12-4
D: NA
J: TRBJ1-6
CDR3: CASRLRDTFSPLHF
DNA: TGTGCCAGCAGACTCCGGGACACCTTTTCACCCCTCCACTTT

size: NA
length: 13
V: TRBV12-3/TRBV12-4
D: TRBD1
J: TRBJ1-5
CDR3: CASSHGTVQPQHF
DNA: TGTGCCAGCAGTCATGGGACAGTTCAGCCCCAGCATTTT

size: NA
length: 15
V: TRBV7-9
D: NA
J: TRBJ2-1
CDR3: CASSPPVRVDNEQFF
DNA: TGTGCCAGCAGCCCACCTGTGCGGGTAGACAATGAGCAGTTCTTC

size: many
length: 16
V: TRBV7-6
D: TRBD2
J: TRBJ2-2
CDR3: CASSFGLAGGTGELFF
DNA: TGTGCCAGCAGCTTCGGACTAGCGGGGGGTACCGGGGAGCTGTTTTTT

size: few
length: 16
V: TRBV7-9
D: TRBD1
J: TRBJ2-7
CDR3: CASSFPDRLSEDEQYF
DNA: TGTGCCAGCAGCTTTCCGGACAGGTTAAGTGAAGACGAGCAGTACTTC

size: NA
length: 19
V: TRBV14
D: NA
J: TRBJ2-1
CDR3: CASSPQHVQGGISYNEQFF
DNA: TGTGCCAGCAGCCCGCAACATGTTCAGGGGGGCATCTCCTACAATGAGCAGTTCTTC

size: NA
length: 12
V: TRBV19
D: NA
J: TRBJ1-2
CDR3: CASGQTSYGYTF
DNA: TGTGCCAGCGGACAGACATCTTATGGCTACACCTTC

size: NA
length: 14
V: TRBV7-9
D: TRBD1
J: TRBJ2-3
CDR3: CASSFYDRGNTQYF
DNA: TGTGCCAGCAGCTTCTACGACAGGGGAAATACGCAGTATTTT

size: many
length: 15
V: TRBV6-1
D: TRBD1
J: TRBJ1-5
CDR3: CASSRDSYSNQPQHF
DNA: TGTGCCAGCAGTCGGGACAGTTATAGCAATCAGCCCCAGCATTTT

size: NA
length: 12
V: TRBV6-1
D: NA
J: TRBJ2-7
CDR3: CASSEVGPEQYF
DNA: TGTGCCAGCAGTGAAGTGGGGCCTGAGCAGTACTTC

size: few
length: 12
V: TRBV20-1
D: NA
J: TRBJ1-2
CDR3: CSARVGLGGYTF
DNA: TGCAGTGCTAGGGTTGGGCTGGGGGGCTACACCTTC

size: NA
length: 12
V: TRBV6-6
D: NA
J: TRBJ1-2
CDR3: CASRDSDYGYTF
DNA: TGTGCCAGCAGGGACAGCGACTATGGCTACACCTTC

size: few
length: 17
V: TRBV7-6
D: TRBD1
J: TRBJ1-5
CDR3: CASSLRQGSPWDQPQHF
DNA: TGTGCCAGCAGCCTGCGACAGGGTTCGCCCTGGGATCAGCCCCAGCATTTT

size: many
length: 18
V: TRBV7-9
D: TRBD1
J: TRBJ2-6
CDR3: CASSSSNRGQNGANVLTF
DNA: TGTGCCAGCAGCTCCTCGAACAGGGGGCAAAATGGGGCCAACGTCCTGACTTTC

size: NA
length: 16
V: TRBV7-8
D: TRBD1
J: TRBJ2-1
CDR3: CASSIVLTGAFNEQFF
DNA: TGTGCCAGCAGCATCGTCTTGACAGGGGCTTTCAATGAGCAGTTCTTC

size: few
length: 17
V: TRBV9
D: NA
J: TRBJ2-1
CDR3: CASSVDYLRNSYNEQFF
DNA: TGTGCCAGCAGCGTAGATTACTTACGGAACTCCTACAATGAGCAGTTCTTC